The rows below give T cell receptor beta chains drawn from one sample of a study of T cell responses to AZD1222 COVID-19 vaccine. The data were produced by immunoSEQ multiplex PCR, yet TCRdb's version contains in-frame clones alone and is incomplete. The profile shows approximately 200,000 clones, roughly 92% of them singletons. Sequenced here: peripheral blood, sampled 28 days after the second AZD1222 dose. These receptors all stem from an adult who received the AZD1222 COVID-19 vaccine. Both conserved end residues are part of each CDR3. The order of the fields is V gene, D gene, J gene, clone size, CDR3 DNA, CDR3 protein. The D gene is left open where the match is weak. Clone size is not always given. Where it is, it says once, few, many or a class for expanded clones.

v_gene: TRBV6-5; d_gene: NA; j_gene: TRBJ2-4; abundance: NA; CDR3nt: TGTGCCGCGAGTGTAGCCAAAAACATTCAGTACTTC; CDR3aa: CAASVAKNIQYF
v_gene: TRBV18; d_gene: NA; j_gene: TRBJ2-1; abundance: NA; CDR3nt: TGTGCCAGCTCACCCCCCCGGGTCCCGCCCCAGGTCGATGAGCAGTTCTTC; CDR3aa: CASSPPRVPPQVDEQFF
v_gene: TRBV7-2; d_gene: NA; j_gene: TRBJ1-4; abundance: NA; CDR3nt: TGTGCCAGCAGCTTAGGAAGAGGGGAAAAACTGTTTTTT; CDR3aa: CASSLGRGEKLFF
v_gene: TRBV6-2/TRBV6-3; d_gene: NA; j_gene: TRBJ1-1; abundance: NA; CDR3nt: TGTGCCAGCAGTTTCCCTTCCCGGGCTGAAGCTTTCTTT; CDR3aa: CASSFPSRAEAFF
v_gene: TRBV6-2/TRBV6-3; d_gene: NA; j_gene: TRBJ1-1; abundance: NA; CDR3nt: TGTGCCAGCAGTTACCCCCTAGGGAGGGACGCTGAAGCTTTCTTT; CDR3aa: CASSYPLGRDAEAFF
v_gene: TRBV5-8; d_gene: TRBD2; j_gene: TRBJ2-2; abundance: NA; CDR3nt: TGTGCCAGCAGCCCGGGACTAGCGGGGCGAAACACCGGGGAGCTGTTTTTT; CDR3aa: CASSPGLAGRNTGELFF
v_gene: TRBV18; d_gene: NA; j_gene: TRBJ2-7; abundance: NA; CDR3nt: TGTGCCAGCTCAGATCAGGGTTATTACGAGCAGTACTTC; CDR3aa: CASSDQGYYEQYF
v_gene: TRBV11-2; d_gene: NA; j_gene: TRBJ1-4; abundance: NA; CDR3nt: TGTGCCAGCAGCTTAGAGAGCCCCGGGGAACTGTTTTTT; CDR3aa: CASSLESPGELFF
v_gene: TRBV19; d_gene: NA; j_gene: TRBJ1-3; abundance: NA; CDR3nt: TGTGCCAGTAGTATGAGGGGGAACTCTGGAAACACCATATATTTT; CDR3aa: CASSMRGNSGNTIYF
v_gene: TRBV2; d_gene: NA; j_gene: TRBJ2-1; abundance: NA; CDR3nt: TGTGCCAGCAGTGAAGGCCAGGGAGTTAGGAATGAGCAGTTCTTC; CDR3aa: CASSEGQGVRNEQFF
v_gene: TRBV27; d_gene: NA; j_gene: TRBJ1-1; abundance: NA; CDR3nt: TGTGCCAGCAAGGTTGGATCTATGAACACTGAAGCTTTCTTT; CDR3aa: CASKVGSMNTEAFF
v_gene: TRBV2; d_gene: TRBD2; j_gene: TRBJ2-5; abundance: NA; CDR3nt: TGTGCCAGCCGGCTAGCGGGGGCCCAGGAAGAGACCCAGTACTTC; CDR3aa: CASRLAGAQEETQYF
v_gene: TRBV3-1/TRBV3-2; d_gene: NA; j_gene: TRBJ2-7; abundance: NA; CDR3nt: TGTGCCAGCAGCCAAGTGGACACCCCGTCCTACGAGCAGTACTTC; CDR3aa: CASSQVDTPSYEQYF
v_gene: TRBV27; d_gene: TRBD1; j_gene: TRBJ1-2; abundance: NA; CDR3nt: TGTGCCAGCAGTTCCCGGACAGGGAACTATGGCTACACCTTC; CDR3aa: CASSSRTGNYGYTF
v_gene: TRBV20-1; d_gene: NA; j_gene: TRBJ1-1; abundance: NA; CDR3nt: TGCAGTGTTGGTAAGAACACTGAAGCTTTCTTT; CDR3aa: CSVGKNTEAFF
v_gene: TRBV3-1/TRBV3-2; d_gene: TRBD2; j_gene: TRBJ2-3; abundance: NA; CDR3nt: TGTGCCAGCAGCGGACTAGCGGGGGCTAGCACAGATACGCAGTATTTT; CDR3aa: CASSGLAGASTDTQYF
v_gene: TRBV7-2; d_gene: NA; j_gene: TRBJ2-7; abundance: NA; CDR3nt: TGTGCCAGCAGCTCTACACGGGGCTCCTACGAGCAGTACTTC; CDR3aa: CASSSTRGSYEQYF
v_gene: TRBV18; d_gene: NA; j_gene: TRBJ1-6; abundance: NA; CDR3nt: TGTGCCAGCTCACCACCGGGGACGAGCTCCTATAATTCACCCCTCCACTTT; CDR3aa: CASSPPGTSSYNSPLHF
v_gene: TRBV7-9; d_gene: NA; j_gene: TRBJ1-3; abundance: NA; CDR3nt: TGTGCCAGCAGCTTATTGGGCTTCTCTGGAAACACCATATATTTT; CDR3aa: CASSLLGFSGNTIYF
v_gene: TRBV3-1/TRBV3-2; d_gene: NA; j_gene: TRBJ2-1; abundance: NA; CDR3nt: TGTGCCAGCAGTCGGCGGAGCTCCTACAATGAGCAGTTCTTC; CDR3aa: CASSRRSSYNEQFF
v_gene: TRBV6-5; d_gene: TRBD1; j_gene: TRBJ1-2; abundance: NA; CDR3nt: TGTGCCAGCAGTCACTGGGGACAGGTAACTAACTATGGCTACACCTTC; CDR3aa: CASSHWGQVTNYGYTF
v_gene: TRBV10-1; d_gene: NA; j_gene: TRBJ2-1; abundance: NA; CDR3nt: TGCGCCAGCAGCACAGGTCCTCCGGGGAATGAGCAGTTCTTC; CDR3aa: CASSTGPPGNEQFF
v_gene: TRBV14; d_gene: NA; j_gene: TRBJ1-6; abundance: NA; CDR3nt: TGTGCCAGCAGCCAAGTTAACGGGTATTCACCCCTCCACTTT; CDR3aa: CASSQVNGYSPLHF
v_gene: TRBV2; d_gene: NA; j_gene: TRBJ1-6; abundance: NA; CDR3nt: TGTGCCAGCAGTGGTCAGAATTCACCCCTCCACTTT; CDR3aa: CASSGQNSPLHF
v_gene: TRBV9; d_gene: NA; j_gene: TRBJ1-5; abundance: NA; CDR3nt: TGTGCCAGCAGCGTAGACGGGAATCAGCCCCAGCATTTT; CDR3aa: CASSVDGNQPQHF
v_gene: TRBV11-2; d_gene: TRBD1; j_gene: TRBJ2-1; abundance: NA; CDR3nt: TGTGCCAGCAGCTTAACGACAGGGCAAAGGGATGAGCAGTTCTTC; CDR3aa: CASSLTTGQRDEQFF
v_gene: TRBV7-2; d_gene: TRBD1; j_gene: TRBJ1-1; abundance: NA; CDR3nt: TGTGCCAGCAGCTGGGCGGGACAGGGCGCGGAAGCTTTCTTT; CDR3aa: CASSWAGQGAEAFF
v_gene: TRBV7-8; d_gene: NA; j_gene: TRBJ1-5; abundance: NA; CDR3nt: TGTGCCAGCAGCCCTGGGACACTTAATCAGCCCCAGCATTTT; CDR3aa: CASSPGTLNQPQHF
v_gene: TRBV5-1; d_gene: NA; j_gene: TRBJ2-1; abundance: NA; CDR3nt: TGCGCCAGCAGCTTGGCAGGAGCTCTTTCCTACAATGAGCAGTTCTTC; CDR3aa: CASSLAGALSYNEQFF
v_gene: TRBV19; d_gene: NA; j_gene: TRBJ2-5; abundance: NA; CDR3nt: TGTGCCAGTAGTATATACCCACGGACAGTTAAAGAGACCCAGTACTTC; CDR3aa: CASSIYPRTVKETQYF
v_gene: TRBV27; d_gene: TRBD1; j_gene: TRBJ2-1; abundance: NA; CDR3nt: TGTGCCAGCAGTCAACAACTGACAGGGGGCCCTGTCGAGCAGTTCTTC; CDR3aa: CASSQQLTGGPVEQFF
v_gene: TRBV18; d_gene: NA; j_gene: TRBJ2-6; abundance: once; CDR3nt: TGTGCCAGCTCACCACTGGCCACGGTCTCTGGGGCCAACGTCCTGACTTTC; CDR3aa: CASSPLATVSGANVLTF
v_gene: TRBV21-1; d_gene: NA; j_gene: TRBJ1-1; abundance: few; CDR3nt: TGTGCCAGCAGCAAAGGAGTAGCGGTCGAAGCTTTCTTT; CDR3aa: CASSKGVAVEAFF
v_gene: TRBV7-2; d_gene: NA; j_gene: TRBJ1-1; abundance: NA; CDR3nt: TGTGCCAGCAGCTTAGGGGTGGCCATTGAACACTTT; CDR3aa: CASSLGVAIEHF